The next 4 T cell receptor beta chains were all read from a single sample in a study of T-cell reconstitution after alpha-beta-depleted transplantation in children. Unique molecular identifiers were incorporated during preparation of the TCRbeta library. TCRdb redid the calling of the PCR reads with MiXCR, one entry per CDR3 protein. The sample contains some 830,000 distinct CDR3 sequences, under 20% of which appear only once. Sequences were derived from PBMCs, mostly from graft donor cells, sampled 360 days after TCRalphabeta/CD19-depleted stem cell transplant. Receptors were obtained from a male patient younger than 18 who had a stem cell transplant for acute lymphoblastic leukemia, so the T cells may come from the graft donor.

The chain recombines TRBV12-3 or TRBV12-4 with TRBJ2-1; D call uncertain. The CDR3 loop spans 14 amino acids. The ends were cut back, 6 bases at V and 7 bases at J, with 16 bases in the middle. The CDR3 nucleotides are TGTGCCAGCAGCTCCACGCCCCAGGAGAATGAGCAGTTCTTC. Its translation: CASSSTPQENEQFF.

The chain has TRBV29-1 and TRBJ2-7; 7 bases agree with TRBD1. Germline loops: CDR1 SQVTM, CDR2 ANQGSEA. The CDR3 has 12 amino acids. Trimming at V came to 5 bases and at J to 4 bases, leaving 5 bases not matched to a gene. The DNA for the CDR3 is TGCAGCGTTCAAGGGACAGTTTACGAGCAGTACTTC. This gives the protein CSVQGTVYEQYF.

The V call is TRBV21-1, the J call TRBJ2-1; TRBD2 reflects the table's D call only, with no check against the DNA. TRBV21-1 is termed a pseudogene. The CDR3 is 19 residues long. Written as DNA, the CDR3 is TGTGCCAGCAGCAAAATAAAGCGGGAGGTACCCCTCCCCCACAATGAGCAGTTCTTC. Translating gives CASSKIKREVPLPHNEQFF.

The CDR3, as DNA: TGTGCCAGCAGTTCCTCGACAGGGGGGATAATGAACACCTTC. It encodes CASSSSTGGIMNTF. V and J are TRBV6-2 or TRBV6-3 and TRBJ1-2; 9 nucleotides line up with TRBD1. J gave up 12 bases and V 4 bases, and 12 bases lay outside the gene matches. CDR1 and CDR2 (germline): MNHEY, SVGEGT. This CDR3 has 14 amino acids.